A single sample gave rise to the 24 T cell receptor beta chains below, sequenced in a study of T cell changes during pregnancy in multiple sclerosis. Repertoires were generated with immunoSEQ multiplex PCR, while TCRdb's copy carries only in-frame clones and drops some. Of tens of thousands of clones in the sample, roughly 93% were seen once. Sample: CD8+ T cells from peripheral blood mononuclear cells, taken in the second trimester of pregnancy. Receptors originate from a female donor with multiple sclerosis, enrolled in a pregnancy study.

The chain recombines TRBV28 with TRBJ2-3; the match to TRBD2 covers 14 bases. The trim removed 8 bases at V and 3 bases at J, leaving 16 bases unmatched. Germline V gene data show CDR1 as MDHEN and CDR2 as SYDVKM. The CDR3 is 19 residues long. The DNA of the CDR3 is TGTGCCAGCCGCACCCAGGAGGGGACTAGCGGGAGAGAGACAGATACGCAGTATTTT. This sequence encodes CASRTQEGTSGRETDTQYF.

The chain joins TRBV11-3 to TRBJ2-2; 11 bases are shared with TRBD2. The V segment lost 1 base and the J segment 7 bases; nucleotides outside the gene matches: 2. Germline V gives CDR1 SGHNT, CDR2 YENEEA. The CDR3 is 15 residues long. The CDR3 reads CASSLGGLAGGELFF. For the CDR3, the DNA is TGTGCCAGCAGCTTAGGAGGACTAGCGGGCGGGGAGCTGTTTTTT.

This sequence joins TRBV29-1 and TRBJ1-2, with 7 nucleotides matching TRBD1. Germline trimming cut 5 bases from V and 8 bases from J; bases unmatched to any gene: 8. The CDR3 contains 12 residues. The germline CDR1 and CDR2 sequences are SQVTM and ANQGSEA. Here the CDR3 DNA reads TGCAGCGTTCCCGACAGGGACGAGGGCTACACCTTC. It specifies CSVPDRDEGYTF.

The chain carries TRBV4-2 and TRBJ1-1; D is possibly TRBD1 (6 bases). The CDR3 contains 18 residues. The V gene lost 0 bases and the J gene lost 1 base, with 18 bases spanning the gap. Germline V gene data show CDR1 as LGHNA and CDR2 as YNFKEQ. DNA for the CDR3: TGTGCCAGCAGCCAAGATGGGCACCCTGGGGGGGCGAACACTGAAGCTTTCTTT. Residues: CASSQDGHPGGANTEAFF.

The rearrangement uses TRBV4-2 and TRBJ1-5; possible D gene TRBD1, 5 bases. Germline lookup yields CDR1 LGHNA and CDR2 YNFKEQ. V gave up 0 bases and J gave up 5 bases, with 14 bases separating them. This CDR3 is built from 16 residues. The CDR3: CASSQDRSGGYQPQHF. CDR3 bases: TGTGCCAGCAGCCAAGATAGATCGGGGGGTTATCAGCCCCAGCATTTT.

J is TRBJ1-1 and V is TRBV27, with 8 nucleotides matching TRBD1. In germline, CDR1 is MNHEY, CDR2 SMNVEV (reference sequence). Unmatched junction bases numbered 13, after V lost 6 bases and J lost 4 bases. This CDR3 comprises 16 residues. CDR3 residues: CASRNLAGGWSTEAFF. CDR3 nucleotides: TGTGCCAGCAGGAACTTAGCAGGGGGCTGGAGCACTGAAGCTTTCTTT.

V usage is TRBV27 and J usage is TRBJ1-2, with D perhaps TRBD1 (5 bases). The ends were cut back, 5 bases at V and 4 bases at J, with 17 bases in the middle. Germline V gene data show CDR1 as MNHEY and CDR2 as SMNVEV (reference sequence). This CDR3 has 15 amino acids. The CDR3 DNA follows: TGTGCCAGCAGTCCCGAGTGGGGGGGTGGCTATGGCTACACCTTC. This encodes CASSPEWGGGYGYTF.

A word on this clone: Other DNA sequences in the sample encode the same CDR3. The CDR3 reads CASSQGGPEDYTF. CDR3 bases: TGCGCCAGCAGCCAAGGCGGGCCCGAGGACTACACCTTC. V gene TRBV4-1 combines with J gene TRBJ1-2; no definite D call. This CDR3 region has 13 residues. Trimming took 1 base from V and 10 from J, leaving 13 bases between them. Germline V gives CDR1 MGHRA, CDR2 YSYEKL.

This chain uses TRBV6-5 with TRBJ1-2, with no clear D. There are 13 residues in the CDR3. Between the trimmed V and J ends, which lost 5 bases and 7 bases, there was a span of 14 bases. Germline CDR1 and CDR2: MNHEY and SVGAGI. CDR3 DNA sequence: TGTGCCAGCAGTCCACCCGGAGAAGTTGGCTACACCTTC. This translates into CASSPPGEVGYTF.

V is TRBV15 and J is TRBJ2-7; D perhaps matches TRBD2 (6 bases). V shed 0 bases and J shed 3 bases, with 12 bases lying between them. This CDR3 contains 15 residues. Germline V gene data show CDR1 as LNHNV and CDR2 as YYDKDF (reference sequence). The CDR3 protein is CATSRDSSSGYEQYF. The CDR3 coding sequence is TGTGCCACCAGCAGAGATTCGAGTAGCGGCTACGAGCAGTACTTC.

The CDR3 reads CASSLSGRTYEQYF. In DNA form, the CDR3 reads TGTGCCAGCAGCCTTAGCGGGAGAACCTACGAGCAGTACTTC. The chain is built from TRBV5-6 and TRBJ2-7; 9 bases fit TRBD2. With 4 bases clipped from V and 2 bases from J, the junction kept 4 bases outside the gene matches. Germline lookup yields CDR1 SGHDT and CDR2 YYEEEE. There are 14 residues in the CDR3. Using reference TRBV5-6 and TRBJ2-7 for the parts outside the CDR3, the full variable domain is DAGVTQSPTHLIKTRGQQVTLRCSPKSGHDTVSWYQQALGQGPQFIFQYYEEEERQRGNFPDRFSGHQFPNYSSELNVNALLLGDSALYLCASSLSGRTYEQYFGPGTRLTVT.

The genes are TRBV4-2 and TRBJ2-3, with TRBD2 as a possible D gene (6 bases). Germline V gene sequence: CDR1 LGHNA, CDR2 YNFKEQ. CDR3 length: 16 residues. Deletions cut 0 bases from V and 1 base from J, with 11 bases between. DNA for the CDR3: TGTGCCAGCAGCCAAGAGTTAGGAGGGGGCACAGATACGCAGTATTTT. Residues: CASSQELGGGTDTQYF.

This rearrangement joins TRBV27 to TRBJ1-2; D gene uncertain. CDR1 is MNHEY, CDR2 SMNVEV, per germline (reference sequence). V lost 7 bases to trimming and J lost 7 bases, with 22 bases between them. This CDR3 is built from 15 residues. CDR3 amino acids: CASTAFGQSPPGYTF. The CDR3 nucleotides are TGTGCCAGCACCGCCTTTGGTCAGTCCCCACCTGGCTACACCTTC.

V is TRBV9 and J is TRBJ1-1; TRBD1 matches 8 bases. V lost 5 bases and J lost 9; bases outside the gene matches: 9. From germline, CDR1 is SGDLS and CDR2 YYNGEE. CDR3 length: 13 amino acids. The CDR3 loop is CASRALGQGKAFF. In DNA, the CDR3 is TGTGCCAGCAGAGCCTTAGGACAGGGTAAAGCTTTCTTT.

The gene calls are TRBV2 and TRBJ2-1, with 8 positions matching TRBD2. In germline, CDR1 is SNHLY, CDR2 FYNNEI. V gave up 5 bases and J gave up 3 bases; unmatched junction bases: 3. CDR3 length: 14 residues. CDR3 amino acids: CASSPGLGYNEQFF. The CDR3 DNA reads as TGTGCCAGCAGTCCGGGACTAGGCTACAATGAGCAGTTCTTC.

The chain combines TRBV6-1 with TRBJ1-4; unclear D gene. Germline loops: CDR1 MNHNS, CDR2 SASEGT. Trimming took off 4 bases at V and 6 bases at J, with 18 bases between the two ends. The length of the CDR3 is 16 residues. Written as DNA, the CDR3 is TGTGCCAGCAGTGCCACCGGAACGGGGAGGGATGAAAAACTGTTTTTT. It translates to CASSATGTGRDEKLFF.

The chain recombines TRBV4-1 with TRBJ1-2, with TRBD1 matching over 9 bases. The length of the CDR3 is 15 residues. Trimming cost V 1 base and J 6 bases; bases outside gene matches: 6. Germline assignment: CDR1 MGHRA and CDR2 YSYEKL. The CDR3 DNA sequence: TGCGCCAGCAGCCAAGGGTGGACAGGGGAAAATGGCTACACCTTC. Protein: CASSQGWTGENGYTF.

This chain links TRBV2 with TRBJ2-7, with 7 nucleotides matching TRBD1. V trimming: 6 bases; J trimming: 4 bases; junction bases outside the gene matches: 3. There are 12 residues in the CDR3. The germline V gene has CDR1 SNHLY and CDR2 FYNNEI. Written as DNA, the CDR3 is TGTGCCAGCAGGGAGACAGGGTACGAGCAGTACTTC. This encodes CASRETGYEQYF. The entire variable domain, with the rest obtained from reference TRBV2 and TRBJ2-7, is as follows: EPEVTQTPSHQVTQMGQEVILRCVPISNHLYFYWYRQILGQKVEFLVSFYNNEISEKSEIFDDQFSVERPDGSNFTLKIRSTKLEDSAMYFCASRETGYEQYFGPGTRLTVT.

The chain joins TRBV10-3 to TRBJ2-3; the match to TRBD1 covers 9 bases. This CDR3 has 15 residues. J gave up 3 bases and V 5 bases, and 6 bases lay outside the gene matches. Germline V gene lookup returns CDR1 ENHRY and CDR2 SYGVKD. Here the CDR3 reads CAISLTGTGTDTQYF. CDR3 nucleotide sequence: TGTGCCATCAGTCTAACCGGGACAGGGACAGATACGCAGTATTTT.

This rearrangement joins TRBV28 to TRBJ1-3, with TRBD1 matching 11 bases. The junction had 9 bases not matched to a gene; V was cut back by 6 bases and J by 2 bases. The CDR3 runs to 17 residues. Germline V lookup: CDR1 MDHEN, CDR2 SYDVKM. CDR3 loop: CASSSGTGGYTGNTIYF. Here the CDR3 DNA reads TGTGCCAGCAGCTCAGGGACAGGGGGTTATACTGGAAACACCATATATTTT. Full variable domain (missing parts from reference TRBV28 and TRBJ1-3): DVKVTQSSRYLVKRTGEKVFLECVQDMDHENMFWYRQDPGLGLRLIYFSYDVKMKEKGDIPEGYSVSREKKERFSLILESASTNQTSMYLCASSSGTGGYTGNTIYFGEGSWLTVV.

The gene calls are TRBV15 and TRBJ2-7; 8 bases are shared with TRBD2. CDR3 size: 16 residues. The germline gives CDR1 LNHNV, CDR2 YYDKDF (reference sequence). Trimming removed 3 bases from V and 2 bases from J; junction bases left unmatched: 9. As DNA, the CDR3 is TGTGCCACCAGCAGGACGGGAGGGGAGGTCCCCTACGAGCAGTACTTC. It encodes CATSRTGGEVPYEQYF.

This clone has just one count. J is TRBJ2-7 and V is TRBV9; possible D gene TRBD2, 5 bases. This CDR3 has 15 amino acids. Trimming cost V 4 bases and J 0 bases, with 14 bases left between them. Germline V lookup: CDR1 SGDLS, CDR2 YYNGEE. CDR3 coding DNA: TGTGCCAGCAGCCAAGAGGGCTCCCCCTCCTACGAGCAGTACTTC. The encoded protein is CASSQEGSPSYEQYF.

The chain links TRBV25-1 to TRBJ1-1, with a weak D call TRBD1 (5 bases). The germline V gene encodes CDR1 MGHDK and CDR2 SYGVNS. CDR3 size: 15 residues. The V and J ends lost 1 base and 1 base respectively, with 10 bases between them. The CDR3 protein is CASSEWGGTNTEAFF. In DNA, the CDR3 is TGTGCCAGCAGTGAATGGGGGGGAACGAACACTGAAGCTTTCTTT.

The gene calls are TRBV7-8 and TRBJ2-7, with 12 bases lining up with TRBD2. Germline loops: CDR1 SGHVS, CDR2 FQNEAQ. The CDR3 covers 18 residues. V shed 1 base, J shed 2 bases, and the junction held 9 bases outside the gene matches. CDR3 DNA: TGTGCCAGCAGCTTAGGAGCCGCTAGCGGGAGGGCCCCCTACGAGCAGTACTTC. This sequence encodes CASSLGAASGRAPYEQYF.